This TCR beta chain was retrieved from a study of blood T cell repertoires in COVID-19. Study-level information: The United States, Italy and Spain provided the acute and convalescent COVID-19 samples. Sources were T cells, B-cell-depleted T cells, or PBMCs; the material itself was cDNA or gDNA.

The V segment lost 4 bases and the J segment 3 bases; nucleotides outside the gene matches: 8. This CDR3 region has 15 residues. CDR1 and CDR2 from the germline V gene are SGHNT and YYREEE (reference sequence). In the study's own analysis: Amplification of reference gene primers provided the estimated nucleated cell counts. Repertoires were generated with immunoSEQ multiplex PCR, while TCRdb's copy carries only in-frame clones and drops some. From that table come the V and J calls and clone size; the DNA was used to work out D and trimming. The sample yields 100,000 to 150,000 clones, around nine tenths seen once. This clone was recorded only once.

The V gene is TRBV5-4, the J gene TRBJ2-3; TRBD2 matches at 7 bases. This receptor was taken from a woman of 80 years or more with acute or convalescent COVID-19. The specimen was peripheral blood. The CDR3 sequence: CASSTRDYGTDTQYF. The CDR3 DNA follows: TGTGCCAGCAGCACCCGGGACTATGGTACAGATACGCAGTATTTT.